This T cell receptor beta chain was recovered during a study of blood T cell repertoires in COVID-19. The data were produced by immunoSEQ multiplex PCR, yet TCRdb's version contains in-frame clones alone and is incomplete. The repertoire holds a few hundred thousand clones, with around 87% as singletons. Trimming took 3 bases from V and 8 from J; bases not matched to a gene: 8. The CDR3 totals 14 residues. From germline, CDR1 is MNHEY and CDR2 SMNVEV (reference sequence). This rearrangement joins TRBV27 to TRBJ1-2, with 8 bases matching TRBD1. Sequencing was carried out using peripheral blood. The source of this sequence is a man between 18 and 29 years old with active or convalescent COVID-19. The DNA of the CDR3 is TGTGCCAGCAGTTTGTCAGGGGGCGCGAGGGGCTACACCTTC. Its protein is CASSLSGGARGYTF.